Below, 28 T cell receptor beta chains from the same sample are listed, as sequenced in a study of T cell responses to AZD1222 COVID-19 vaccine. Produced via immunoSEQ multiplex PCR; TCRdb's table is partial and in-frame only. There are about 85,000 clones in the sample; roughly 90% occur only once, and about 6% lies in the top ten. The sample here was peripheral blood, taken on day 0 of AZD1222 vaccination. The receptor set was obtained from an adult in good health.

The rearrangement links TRBV27 to TRBJ2-3; D is undetermined. Germline assignment: CDR1 MNHEY and CDR2 SMNVEV (reference sequence). The V end lost 7 bases, the J end lost 0 bases, and 8 bases lay between the germline ends. The CDR3 is 13 amino acids. For the CDR3, the DNA is TGTGCCAGCAATGGACGGAGCACAGATACGCAGTATTTT. Encoded protein: CASNGRSTDTQYF.

The V call is TRBV5-8, the J call TRBJ1-2; D unresolved. CDR3 length equals 12 residues. Germline-derived CDR1 and CDR2 are SGHTS and YDEGEE. Trimming cost V 2 bases and J 4 bases, with 6 bases left between them. Here the CDR3 reads CASSFSGYGYTF. The DNA for the CDR3 is TGTGCCAGCAGCTTCAGCGGCTATGGCTACACCTTC.

V is TRBV20-1 and J is TRBJ1-5; D perhaps matches TRBD1 (5 bases). The CDR3 is made up of 15 amino acids. From germline, CDR1 is DFQATT and CDR2 SNEGSKA (reference sequence). V lost 3 bases and J lost 0, with 12 bases in between. CDR3 coding DNA: TGCAGTGCTAGTACAGGACGGGGTAGCAATCAGCCCCAGCATTTT. Translating it yields CSASTGRGSNQPQHF.

The chain uses TRBV30 and TRBJ1-2; 8 positions agree with TRBD1. The V gene end was trimmed by 4 bases and the J gene end by 4 bases; junction bases not matched to a gene: 14. This CDR3 is built from 16 residues. The germline CDR1 and CDR2 sequences are GTSNPN and SVGIG (reference sequence). As DNA, the CDR3 is TGTGCCTGGACCCTAGCGACAGGGGCATTAGCCTATGGCTACACCTTC. Translated, it gives CAWTLATGALAYGYTF.

The rearrangement joins TRBV19 to TRBJ2-1; possibly TRBD1 for D (7 bases). Looked up from germline, CDR1 is LNHDA and CDR2 is SQIVND (reference sequence). The CDR3 has 15 residues. With 3 bases removed from V and 9 bases from J, the gap between germline ends came to 18 bases. The CDR3 reads CASSIPGQGGLEQFF. The CDR3 coding sequence is TGTGCCAGTAGTATTCCCGGGCAGGGGGGTCTTGAGCAGTTCTTC.

This chain connects TRBV10-3 to TRBJ1-5, with D perhaps matching TRBD1 (6 bases). Looked up from germline, CDR1 is ENHRY and CDR2 is SYGVKD. The CDR3 runs 13 residues. V was trimmed by 3 bases and J by 6 bases, leaving 9 bases between them. CDR3 amino acids: CAISDQGSQPQHF. The DNA for the CDR3 is TGTGCCATCAGTGACCAGGGGAGTCAGCCCCAGCATTTT.

The V gene is TRBV11-3, the J gene TRBJ2-1; TRBD2 might be the D (8 bases). The CDR3 is 17 residues long. Per germline, CDR1 SGHNT and CDR2 YENEEA. Trimming stripped 1 base from V and 3 bases from J, with 16 bases between. CDR3 sequence: CASSLGVAGQHYNEQFF. CDR3 DNA sequence: TGTGCCAGCAGCTTAGGGGTAGCGGGACAGCACTACAATGAGCAGTTCTTC.

This clone was counted once. The V gene is TRBV6-5, the J gene TRBJ2-4, with unresolved D. CDR1 and CDR2 (germline): MNHEY, SVGAGI. The CDR3 extends over 14 amino acids. The ends were cut back, 0 bases at V and 1 base at J, with 4 bases in the middle. CDR3 protein: CASSYSLAKNIQYF. The DNA for the CDR3 is TGTGCCAGCAGTTACTCACTTGCCAAAAACATTCAGTACTTC.

The chain carries TRBV2 and TRBJ1-4, with D possibly being TRBD1 (5 bases). The CDR3 totals 11 residues. Germline-derived CDR1 and CDR2 are SNHLY and FYNNEI. V lost 3 bases, J lost 14 bases, and 10 bases lay in between. The CDR3 protein is CASSEGGNLFF. In DNA, the CDR3 is TGTGCCAGCAGTGAGGGGGGGAATCTGTTTTTT.

The gene calls are TRBV6-5 and TRBJ1-2; D gene uncertain. Trimming left V 4 bases short and J 7 bases short, with 19 bases between. The CDR3 is made up of 15 amino acids. Germline V lookup: CDR1 MNHEY, CDR2 SVGAGI. CDR3 nucleotides: TGTGCCAGCAGTTGGACCCAAGGGTCACGTCGTGGCTACACCTTC. It encodes CASSWTQGSRRGYTF.

In its sample, this clone was seen once. The chain employs TRBV18 and TRBJ2-1; TRBD2 matches 8 bases. Germline CDR1 reads KGHSH; CDR2 reads LQKENI. The CDR3 is 16 residues long. V shed 4 bases and J 3 bases; nucleotides not matched to a gene: 8. The CDR3 loop is CASSLSNGRVYNEQFF. DNA for the CDR3: TGTGCCAGCTCACTCAGTAACGGGAGGGTCTACAATGAGCAGTTCTTC.

Only one count was recorded for this clone. The chain links TRBV6-5 to TRBJ2-5; 12 positions match TRBD1. CDR1 and CDR2 (germline): MNHEY, SVGAGI. V shed 10 bases and J 4 bases; nucleotides not matched to a gene: 10. The CDR3 length is 15 residues. The CDR3 is CATREGTGGRETQYF. The CDR3 DNA reads TGTGCCACGAGGGAGGGGACAGGGGGCAGAGAGACCCAGTACTTC.

The V call is TRBV18, the J call TRBJ2-7, with a tentative D call TRBD1 (6 bases). Germline V gene sequence: CDR1 KGHSH, CDR2 LQKENI. The CDR3 is made up of 14 amino acids. Trimming cost V 2 bases and J 3 bases, with 11 bases left between them. CDR3: CASSPAGTHYEQYF. Here the CDR3 DNA reads TGTGCCAGCTCACCAGCCGGGACACACTACGAGCAGTACTTC. The whole variable domain, filled in from reference TRBV18 and TRBJ2-7, reads NAGVMQNPRHLVRRRGQEARLRCSPMKGHSHVYWYRQLPEEGLKFMVYLQKENIIDESGMPKERFSAEFPKEGPSILRIQQVVRGDSAAYFCASSPAGTHYEQYFGPGTRLTVT.

This clone was picked up a small number of times. The rearrangement uses TRBV14 and TRBJ2-7; 8 bases are a match to TRBD1. The J segment lost 1 base and the V segment lost 4 bases, leaving 6 bases of the junction unmatched. The germline V gene has CDR1 SGHDN and CDR2 FVKESK. The CDR3 sequence is 15 residues long. CDR3 residues: CASSLAGTGSYEQYF. The CDR3 region has the DNA TGTGCCAGCAGCCTTGCCGGGACAGGATCCTACGAGCAGTACTTC.

This chain links TRBV5-1 with TRBJ2-1; tentatively, D is TRBD2 (5 bases). CDR1 is SGHRS and CDR2 is YFSETQ in the germline V gene. V lost 0 bases, J lost 13 bases, and 23 bases lay in between. The CDR3 sequence is 16 residues long. CDR3 DNA: TGCGCCAGCAGCTTGGGCACCACGCTGGAGGACGGAGACCAGTTCTTC. It codes for CASSLGTTLEDGDQFF.

CDR3 bases: TGTGCCAGTAGTAAATATAGCAATCAGCCCCAGCATTTT. This translates into CASSKYSNQPQHF. This chain joins TRBV19 and TRBJ1-5; D gene uncertain. Germline CDR1 LNHDA, CDR2 SQIVND (reference sequence). V was cut by 4 bases and J by 0 bases, with 4 bases left in between. The CDR3 spans 13 residues. Full variable domain (outside the CDR3, taken from reference TRBV19 and TRBJ1-5): DGGITQSPKYLFRKEGQNVTLSCEQNLNHDAMYWYRQDPGQGLRLIYYSQIVNDFQKGDIAEGYSVSREKKESFPLTVTSAQKNPTAFYLCASSKYSNQPQHFGDGTRLSIL.

The rearrangement links TRBV9 to TRBJ2-3, with 7 bases lining up with TRBD2. The V segment lost 7 bases and the J segment 4 bases; nucleotides outside the gene matches: 6. The CDR3 totals 13 residues. The V gene's germline CDR1 is SGDLS and CDR2 YYNGEE. The CDR3 nucleotides are TGTGCCAGCGACGGCGGGAGCGCAGATACGCAGTATTTT. Amino acid sequence: CASDGGSADTQYF.

The chain combines TRBV19 with TRBJ2-7; maybe TRBD2 (6 bases). The V end lost 3 bases, the J end lost 1 base, and 13 bases lay between the germline ends. This CDR3 has 15 residues. The germline V gene has CDR1 LNHDA and CDR2 SQIVND (reference sequence). The CDR3 loop is CASSIGGTRSYEQYF. CDR3 in DNA: TGTGCCAGTAGTATTGGGGGGACTCGATCCTACGAGCAGTACTTC.

The V gene is TRBV2, the J gene TRBJ2-5; D is perhaps TRBD1 or TRBD2 (5 bases each). The CDR3 has 12 amino acids. The germline V gene has CDR1 SNHLY and CDR2 FYNNEI. V was shortened by 5 bases and J by 9 bases, with 13 bases between the two germline ends. The CDR3 loop is CASSFIRESQYF. DNA for the CDR3: TGTGCCAGCAGTTTTATCAGGGAGTCCCAGTACTTC.

The rearrangement joins TRBV15 to TRBJ2-1, with D possibly matching TRBD1 (6 bases). Trimming took off 0 bases at V and 15 bases at J, with 18 bases between the two ends. The CDR3 consists of 14 residues. Germline V gene data show CDR1 as LNHNV and CDR2 as YYDKDF (reference sequence). The CDR3 DNA is TGTGCCACCAGCAGAGATCTGCAGGGGCGAAGGGCGTTCTTC. Amino acids: CATSRDLQGRRAFF.

The chain recombines TRBV18 with TRBJ1-2, with 7 nucleotides matching TRBD1. V dropped 2 bases and J dropped 3; count of bases not matched to a gene: 6. Germline lookup yields CDR1 KGHSH and CDR2 LQKENI. The CDR3 totals 15 residues. CDR3 residues: CASSPLQGTDYGYTF. CDR3 sequence (DNA): TGTGCCAGCTCACCATTACAGGGGACGGACTATGGCTACACCTTC.

In DNA form, the CDR3 reads TGTGCCAGCAGCCCAGGACTAGCTGACATGAGGCAGTATTTT. This translates into CASSPGLADMRQYF. J is TRBJ2-3 and V is TRBV5-4; 8 bases match TRBD2. The CDR3 length is 14 residues. The germline V gene encodes CDR1 SGHNT and CDR2 YYREEE (reference sequence). V shed 4 bases, J shed 11 bases, and the junction held 12 bases outside the gene matches. Looking up the rest from reference TRBV5-4 and TRBJ2-3 gives the full variable domain: ETGVTQSPTHLIKTRGQQVTLRCSSQSGHNTVSWYQQALGQGPQFIFQYYREEENGRGNFPPRFSGLQFPNYSSELNVNALELDDSALYLCASSPGLADMRQYFGPGTRLTVL.

The chain recombines TRBV6-1 with TRBJ2-2; tentatively, D is TRBD2 (5 bases). This CDR3 has 13 amino acids. V was clipped by 1 base and J by 7 bases, with 7 bases between them. The germline gives CDR1 MNHNS, CDR2 SASEGT. The CDR3 sequence: CASSEVGVGELFF. The CDR3 DNA reads as TGTGCCAGCAGTGAAGTGGGAGTCGGGGAGCTGTTTTTT.

The chain carries TRBV3-1 (or the pseudogene TRBV3-2) and TRBJ1-1; D is ambiguous. The CDR3 is 13 residues long. Trimming took off 0 bases at V and 7 bases at J, with 9 bases between the two ends. CDR1 LGHDT and CDR2 YNNKEL come from the germline V gene (reference sequence). CDR3 amino acids: CASSQDLEVEAFF. The CDR3 DNA follows: TGTGCCAGCAGCCAAGATCTTGAAGTTGAAGCTTTCTTT.

The chain is built from TRBV15 and TRBJ2-1; D perhaps matches TRBD2 (6 bases). Germline CDR1 is LNHNV and CDR2 is YYDKDF (reference sequence). The CDR3 has 19 residues. The germline V and J ends were trimmed by 0 bases and 4 bases, with 22 bases remaining between them. CDR3 sequence reads: CATSREAGLRVDNYNEQFF. CDR3 DNA: TGTGCCACCAGCAGAGAGGCGGGGTTAAGAGTGGACAATTACAATGAGCAGTTCTTC.

Points on this clone: The same CDR3 is also encoded by other DNA sequences in this sample. The V gene is TRBV7-2, the J gene TRBJ1-5; D call uncertain. The germline CDR1 and CDR2 sequences are SGHTA and FQGNSA. Trimming removed 2 bases at V and 2 bases at J, with 4 bases between. The CDR3 loop spans 13 amino acids. In DNA, the CDR3 is TGTGCCAGCAGCTTAAGGGGCAATCAGCCCCAGCATTTT. Its translation: CASSLRGNQPQHF. Full variable domain (outside the CDR3, taken from reference TRBV7-2 and TRBJ1-5): GAGVSQSPSNKVTEKGKDVELRCDPISGHTALYWYRQSLGQGLEFLIYFQGNSAPDKSGLPSDRFSAERTGGSVSTLTIQRTQQEDSAVYLCASSLRGNQPQHFGDGTRLSIL.

DNA of the CDR3: TGTGCCAGCAGCCGGGATTTGGACCCGGCCGCCCTAGGCACCGGGGAGCTGTTTTTT. Translating gives CASSRDLDPAALGTGELFF. The rearrangement uses TRBV27 and TRBJ2-2; weak D call: TRBD2 (5 bases). This CDR3 is built from 19 residues. Per germline, CDR1 MNHEY and CDR2 SMNVEV (reference sequence). V was trimmed by 6 bases and J by 4 bases, leaving 27 bases between them.

This chain links TRBV7-9 with TRBJ2-3; tentatively, D is TRBD2 (6 bases). Germline V lookup: CDR1 SEHNR, CDR2 FQNEAQ (reference sequence). Trimming removed 1 base at V and 6 bases at J, with 17 bases between. The CDR3 sequence is 16 residues long. CDR3 DNA: TGTGCCAGCAGCTTAGGGGCTAATCTTCGGGGGGATACGCAGTATTTT. Translating gives CASSLGANLRGDTQYF. The variable domain in full, completed from reference TRBV7-9 and TRBJ2-3, reads DTGVSQNPRHKITKRGQNVTFRCDPISEHNRLYWYRQTLGQGPEFLTYFQNEAQLEKSRLLSDRFSAERPKGSFSTLEIQRTEQGDSAMYLCASSLGANLRGDTQYFGPGTRLTVL.